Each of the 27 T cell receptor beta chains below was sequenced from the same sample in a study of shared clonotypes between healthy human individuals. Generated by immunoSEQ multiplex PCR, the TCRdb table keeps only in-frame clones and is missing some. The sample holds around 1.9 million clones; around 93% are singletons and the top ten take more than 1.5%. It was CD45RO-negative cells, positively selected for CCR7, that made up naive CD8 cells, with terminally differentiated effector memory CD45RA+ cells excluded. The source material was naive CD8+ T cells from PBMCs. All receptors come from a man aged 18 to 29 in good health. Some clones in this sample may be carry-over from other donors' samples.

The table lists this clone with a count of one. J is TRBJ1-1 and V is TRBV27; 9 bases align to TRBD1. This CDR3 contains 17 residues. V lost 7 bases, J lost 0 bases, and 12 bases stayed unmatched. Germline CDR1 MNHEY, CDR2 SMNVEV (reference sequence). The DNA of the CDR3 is TGTGCCAGCATTGGGACAGGGCCAAACCTCATGAACACTGAAGCTTTCTTT. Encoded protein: CASIGTGPNLMNTEAFF.

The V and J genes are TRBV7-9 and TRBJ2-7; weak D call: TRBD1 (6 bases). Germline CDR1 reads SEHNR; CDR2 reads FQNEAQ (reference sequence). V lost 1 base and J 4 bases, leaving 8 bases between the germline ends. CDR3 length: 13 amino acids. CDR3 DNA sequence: TGTGCCAGCAGCTTAGAGGACAGTTACGAGCAGTACTTC. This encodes CASSLEDSYEQYF.

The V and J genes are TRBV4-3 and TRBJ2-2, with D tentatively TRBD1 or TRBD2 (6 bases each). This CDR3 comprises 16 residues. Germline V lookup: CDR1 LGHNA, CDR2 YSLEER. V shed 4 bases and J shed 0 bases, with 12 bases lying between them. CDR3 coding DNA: TGCGCCAGCAGCCTCTGGGGGGCCACGAACACCGGGGAGCTGTTTTTT. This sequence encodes CASSLWGATNTGELFF.

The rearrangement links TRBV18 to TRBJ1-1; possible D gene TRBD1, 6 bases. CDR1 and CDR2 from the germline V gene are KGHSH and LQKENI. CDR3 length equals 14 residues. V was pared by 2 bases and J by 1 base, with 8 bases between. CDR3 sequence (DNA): TGTGCCAGCTCACCAGGGACACGGAACACTGAAGCTTTCTTT. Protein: CASSPGTRNTEAFF.

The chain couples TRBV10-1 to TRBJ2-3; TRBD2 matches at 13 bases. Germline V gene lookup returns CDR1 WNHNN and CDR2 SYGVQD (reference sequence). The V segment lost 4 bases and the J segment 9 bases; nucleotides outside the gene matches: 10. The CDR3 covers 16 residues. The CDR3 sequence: CASSVTSGRVLRTQYF. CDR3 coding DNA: TGCGCCAGCAGTGTAACTAGCGGGAGGGTGTTGCGCACGCAGTATTTT.

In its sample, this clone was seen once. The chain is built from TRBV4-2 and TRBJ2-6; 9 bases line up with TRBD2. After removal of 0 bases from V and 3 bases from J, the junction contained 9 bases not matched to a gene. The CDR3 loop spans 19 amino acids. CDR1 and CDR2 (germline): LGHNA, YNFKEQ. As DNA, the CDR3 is TGTGCCAGCAGCCAAGATCTGGGCAGCGGGAGGTTTGGGGCCAACGTCCTGACTTTC. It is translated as CASSQDLGSGRFGANVLTF.

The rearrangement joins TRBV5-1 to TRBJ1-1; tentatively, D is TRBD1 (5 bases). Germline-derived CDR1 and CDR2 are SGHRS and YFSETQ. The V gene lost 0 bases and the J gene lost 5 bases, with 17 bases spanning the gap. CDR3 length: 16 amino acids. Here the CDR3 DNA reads TGCGCCAGCAGCTTGGGACTCGGGGCACGGCGTACTGAAGCTTTCTTT. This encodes CASSLGLGARRTEAFF.

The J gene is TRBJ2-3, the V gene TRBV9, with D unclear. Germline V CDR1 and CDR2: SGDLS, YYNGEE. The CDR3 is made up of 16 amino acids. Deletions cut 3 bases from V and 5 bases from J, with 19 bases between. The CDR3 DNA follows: TGTGCCAGCAGCGCGCCAATAACCGAACCGCTAGATACGCAGTATTTT. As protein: CASSAPITEPLDTQYF.

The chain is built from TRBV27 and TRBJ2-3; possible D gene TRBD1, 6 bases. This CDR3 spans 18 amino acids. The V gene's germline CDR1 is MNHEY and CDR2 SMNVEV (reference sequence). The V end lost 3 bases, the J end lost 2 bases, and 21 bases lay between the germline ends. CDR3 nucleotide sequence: TGTGCCAGCAGTTTGTGGGGGATATCTGCAGGGGCCACAGATACGCAGTATTTT. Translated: CASSLWGISAGATDTQYF.

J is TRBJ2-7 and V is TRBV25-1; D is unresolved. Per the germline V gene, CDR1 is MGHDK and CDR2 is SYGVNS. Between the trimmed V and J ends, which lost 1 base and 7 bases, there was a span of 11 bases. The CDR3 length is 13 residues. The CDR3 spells CASSELPGEEQYF. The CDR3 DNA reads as TGTGCCAGCAGTGAATTGCCCGGAGAAGAGCAGTACTTC.

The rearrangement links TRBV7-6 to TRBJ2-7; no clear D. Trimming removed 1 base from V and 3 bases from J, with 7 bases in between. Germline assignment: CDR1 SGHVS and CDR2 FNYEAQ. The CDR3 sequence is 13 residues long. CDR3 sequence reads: CASSLGHGYEQYF. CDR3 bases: TGTGCCAGCAGCTTAGGCCACGGCTACGAGCAGTACTTC.

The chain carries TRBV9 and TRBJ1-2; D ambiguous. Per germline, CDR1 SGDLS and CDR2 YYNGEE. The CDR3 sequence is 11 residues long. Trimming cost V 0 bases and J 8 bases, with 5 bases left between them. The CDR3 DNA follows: TGTGCCAGCAGCGTAGGGAAAGGCTACACCTTC. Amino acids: CASSVGKGYTF.

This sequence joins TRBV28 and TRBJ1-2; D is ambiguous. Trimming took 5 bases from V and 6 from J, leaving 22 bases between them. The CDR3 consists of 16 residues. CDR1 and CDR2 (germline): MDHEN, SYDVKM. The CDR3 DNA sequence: TGTGCCAGCAGTCGCGCCCTAAATCAGGAGCTGAATGGCTACACCTTC. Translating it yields CASSRALNQELNGYTF.

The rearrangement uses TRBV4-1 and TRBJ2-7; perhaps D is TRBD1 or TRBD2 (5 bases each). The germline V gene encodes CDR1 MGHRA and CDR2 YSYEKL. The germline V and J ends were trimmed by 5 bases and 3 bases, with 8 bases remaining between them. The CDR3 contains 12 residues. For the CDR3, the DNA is TGCGCCAGCAGCGGGGGTCTCTACGAGCAGTACTTC. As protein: CASSGGLYEQYF.

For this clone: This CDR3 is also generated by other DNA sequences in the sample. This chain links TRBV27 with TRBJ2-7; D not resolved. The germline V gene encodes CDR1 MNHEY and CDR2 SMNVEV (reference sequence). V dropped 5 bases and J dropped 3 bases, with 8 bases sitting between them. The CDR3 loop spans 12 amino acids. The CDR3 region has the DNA TGTGCCAGCAGTCCGGACCTCTACGAGCAGTACTTC. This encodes CASSPDLYEQYF.

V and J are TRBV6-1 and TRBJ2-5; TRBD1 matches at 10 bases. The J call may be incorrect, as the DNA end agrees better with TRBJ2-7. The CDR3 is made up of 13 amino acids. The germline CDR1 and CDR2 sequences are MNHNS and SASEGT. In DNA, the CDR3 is TGTGCCAGCAGTTTGGACAGGGGGTACGAGCAGTACTTC. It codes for CASSLDRGYEQYF.

CDR3: CAISAGTSGRFYEQYF. The CDR3 DNA reads as TGTGCCATCAGTGCCGGGACTAGCGGGAGGTTCTACGAGCAGTACTTC. The chain uses TRBV10-3 and TRBJ2-7; TRBD2 matches at 15 bases. Germline CDR1 is ENHRY and CDR2 is SYGVKD. This CDR3 contains 16 residues. J gave up 3 bases and V 4 bases, and 4 bases lay outside the gene matches.

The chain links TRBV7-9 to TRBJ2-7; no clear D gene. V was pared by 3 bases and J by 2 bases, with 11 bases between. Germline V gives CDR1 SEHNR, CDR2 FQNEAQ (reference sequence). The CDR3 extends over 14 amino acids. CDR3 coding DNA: TGTGCCAGCAGCTTTTTCCCGGCCGCCTACGAGCAGTACTTC. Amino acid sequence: CASSFFPAAYEQYF.

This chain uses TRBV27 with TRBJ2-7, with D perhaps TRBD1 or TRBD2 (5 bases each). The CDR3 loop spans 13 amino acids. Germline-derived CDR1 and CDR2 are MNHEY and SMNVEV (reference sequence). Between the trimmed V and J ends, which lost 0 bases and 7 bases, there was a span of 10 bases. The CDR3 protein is CASSLSGAAEQYF. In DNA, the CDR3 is TGTGCCAGCAGTTTATCCGGGGCAGCGGAGCAGTACTTC.

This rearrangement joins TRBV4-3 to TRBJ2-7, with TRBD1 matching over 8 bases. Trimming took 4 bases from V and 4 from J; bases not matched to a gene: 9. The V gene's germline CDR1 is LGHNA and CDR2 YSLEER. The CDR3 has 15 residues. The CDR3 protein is CASSLSRTGLYEQYF. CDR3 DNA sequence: TGCGCCAGCAGCCTTTCCCGGACAGGGCTTTACGAGCAGTACTTC.

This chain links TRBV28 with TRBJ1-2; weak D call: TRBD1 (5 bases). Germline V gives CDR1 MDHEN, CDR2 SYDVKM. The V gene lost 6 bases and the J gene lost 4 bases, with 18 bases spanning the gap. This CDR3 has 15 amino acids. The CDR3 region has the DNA TGTGCCAGCAGGACCCAATTTACAGGTGGCTATGGCTACACCTTC. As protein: CASRTQFTGGYGYTF.

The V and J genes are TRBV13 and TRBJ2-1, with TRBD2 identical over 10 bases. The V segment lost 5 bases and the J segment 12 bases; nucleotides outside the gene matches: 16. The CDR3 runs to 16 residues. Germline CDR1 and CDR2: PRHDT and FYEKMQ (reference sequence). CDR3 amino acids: CASSPRGAGGSSGQFF. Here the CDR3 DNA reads TGTGCCAGCAGCCCCAGGGGAGCGGGAGGGTCTTCGGGGCAGTTCTTC. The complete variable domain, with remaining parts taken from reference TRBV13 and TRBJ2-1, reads AAGVIQSPRHLIKEKRETATLKCYPIPRHDTVYWYQQGPGQDPQFLISFYEKMQSDKGSIPDRFSAQQFSDYHSELNMSSLELGDSALYFCASSPRGAGGSSGQFFGPGTRLTVL.

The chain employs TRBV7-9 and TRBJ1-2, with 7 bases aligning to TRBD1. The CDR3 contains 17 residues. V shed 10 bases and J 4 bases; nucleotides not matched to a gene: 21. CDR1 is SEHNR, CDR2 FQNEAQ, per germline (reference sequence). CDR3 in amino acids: CAIQIGGSPEVAYGYTF. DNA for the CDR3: TGTGCCATTCAAATAGGGGGCAGCCCCGAGGTGGCCTATGGCTACACCTTC.

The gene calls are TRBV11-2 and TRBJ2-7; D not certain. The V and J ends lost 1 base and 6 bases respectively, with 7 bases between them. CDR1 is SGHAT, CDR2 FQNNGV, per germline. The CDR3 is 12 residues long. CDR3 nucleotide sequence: TGTGCCAGCAGCTTAGGCGTAGCCGAGCAGTACTTC. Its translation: CASSLGVAEQYF.

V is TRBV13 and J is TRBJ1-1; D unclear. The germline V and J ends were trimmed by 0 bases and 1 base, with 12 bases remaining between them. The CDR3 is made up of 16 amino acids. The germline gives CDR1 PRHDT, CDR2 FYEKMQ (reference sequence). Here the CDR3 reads CASSLGIGKQNTEAFF. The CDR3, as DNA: TGTGCCAGCAGCTTAGGTATCGGGAAGCAGAACACTGAAGCTTTCTTT.

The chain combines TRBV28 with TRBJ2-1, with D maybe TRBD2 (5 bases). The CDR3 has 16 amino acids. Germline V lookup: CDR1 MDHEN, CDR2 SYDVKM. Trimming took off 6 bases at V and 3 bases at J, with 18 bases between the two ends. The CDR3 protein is CASSPPEEENYNEQFF. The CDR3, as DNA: TGTGCCAGCAGCCCCCCCGAGGAGGAAAACTACAATGAGCAGTTCTTC.

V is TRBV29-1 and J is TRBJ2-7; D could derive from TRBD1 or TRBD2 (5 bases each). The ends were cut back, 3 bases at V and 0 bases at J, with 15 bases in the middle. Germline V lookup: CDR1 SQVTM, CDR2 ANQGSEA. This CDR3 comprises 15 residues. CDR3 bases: TGCAGCGTTGACGGTGGAAGGGACGGCTCCTACGAGCAGTACTTC. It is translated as CSVDGGRDGSYEQYF.